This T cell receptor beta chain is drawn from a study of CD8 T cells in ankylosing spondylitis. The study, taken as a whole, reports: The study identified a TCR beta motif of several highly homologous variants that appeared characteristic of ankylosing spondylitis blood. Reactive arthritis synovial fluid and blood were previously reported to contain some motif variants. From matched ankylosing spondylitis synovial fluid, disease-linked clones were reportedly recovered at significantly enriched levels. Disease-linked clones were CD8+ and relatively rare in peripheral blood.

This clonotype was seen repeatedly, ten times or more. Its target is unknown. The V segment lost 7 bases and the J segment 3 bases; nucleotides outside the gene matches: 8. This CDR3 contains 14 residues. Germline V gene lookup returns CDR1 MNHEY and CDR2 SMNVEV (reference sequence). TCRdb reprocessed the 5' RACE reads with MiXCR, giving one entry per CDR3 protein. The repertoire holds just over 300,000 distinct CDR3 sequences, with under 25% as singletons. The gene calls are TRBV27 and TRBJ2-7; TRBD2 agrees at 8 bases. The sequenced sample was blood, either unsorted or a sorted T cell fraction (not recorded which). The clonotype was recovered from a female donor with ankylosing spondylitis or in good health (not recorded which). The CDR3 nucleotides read TGTGCCAGCAATCCTCTAGCGGGCGGCTACGAGCAGTACTTC. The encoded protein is CASNPLAGGYEQYF.